This T cell receptor (beta chain) was captured by sequencing in a study of blood T cell repertoires in COVID-19. Participants were aged about 18 to 89 years from approximately 25 US areas. The germline gives CDR1 LGHNT, CDR2 FRNRAP. Trimming removed 5 bases from V and 5 bases from J, with 18 bases in between. The CDR3 is 15 residues long. TCRdb's table, derived via immunoSEQ multiplex PCR, lists solely in-frame clones and lacks some. This sample carries about 150,000 clones, 80% to 90% of them seen once, and the ten largest clones take around 7%. The chain is built from TRBV12-5 and TRBJ1-1; D is perhaps TRBD1 (5 bases). The sample taken for sequencing was PBMCs or T cells enriched from blood (not recorded which). The sequence came from a man aged 50 to 59 who had recovered from COVID-19. In DNA form, the CDR3 reads TGTGCTAGTGGTCAACTCGGGGGTATCGGGACTGAAGCTTTCTTT. Its protein product is CASGQLGGIGTEAFF.